These T cell receptor beta chains were read from a single sample in a study of T-cell memory formation after mild COVID-19. MiXCR, run by TCRdb on the 5' RACE reads, gives a single entry per CDR3 protein. The sample has some 86,000 distinct CDR3 sequences; more than 20% are singletons. Sequencing was performed on PBMCs or a T cell subset sorted from them (not recorded which). These receptor sequences come from a young man who had mild COVID-19 (a few samples of this study predate the infection). Cell type and time point are not known. Each CDR3 is given without its conserved first and last residue. The order of the fields is D gene, V gene, J gene, CDR3 protein. D genes are given only for firm matches.

d_gene: TRBD1; v_gene: TRBV15; j_gene: TRBJ2-3; CDR3aa: ATSSWTGTDTQY
d_gene: .; v_gene: TRBV4-3; j_gene: TRBJ2-1; CDR3aa: ASSQVQGGHNGQF
d_gene: .; v_gene: TRBV9; j_gene: TRBJ2-3; CDR3aa: ASSPRGVPLGDTQY
d_gene: .; v_gene: TRBV12-3/TRBV12-4; j_gene: TRBJ2-6; CDR3aa: ASSFLSGANVLT
d_gene: .; v_gene: TRBV7-9; j_gene: TRBJ1-2; CDR3aa: ASEAGGSPYGYT
d_gene: .; v_gene: TRBV13; j_gene: TRBJ2-3; CDR3aa: ASSPRDQVTDTQY
d_gene: .; v_gene: TRBV6-5; j_gene: TRBJ2-5; CDR3aa: ASSYHQGQETQY
d_gene: TRBD2; v_gene: TRBV4-3; j_gene: TRBJ2-5; CDR3aa: ASSQASGRYQETQY
d_gene: .; v_gene: TRBV9; j_gene: TRBJ1-1; CDR3aa: ASSRSLGNTEAF
d_gene: .; v_gene: TRBV2; j_gene: TRBJ1-6; CDR3aa: ASTQGGNSPLH
d_gene: TRBD1; v_gene: TRBV7-6; j_gene: TRBJ1-1; CDR3aa: ASSLATGVTEAF
d_gene: .; v_gene: TRBV5-1; j_gene: TRBJ2-7; CDR3aa: ASSLGPGMAYEQY
d_gene: .; v_gene: TRBV4-3; j_gene: TRBJ2-1; CDR3aa: ASSHGLGNEQF
d_gene: TRBD1; v_gene: TRBV28; j_gene: TRBJ1-5; CDR3aa: ASRPQGAFNQPQH
d_gene: .; v_gene: TRBV12-5; j_gene: TRBJ1-1; CDR3aa: ASGFQGMRTEAF
d_gene: .; v_gene: TRBV4-1; j_gene: TRBJ2-7; CDR3aa: ASRNLRNYEQY
d_gene: TRBD2; v_gene: TRBV20-1; j_gene: TRBJ2-5; CDR3aa: SARAGGVQETQY
d_gene: .; v_gene: TRBV6-2/TRBV6-3; j_gene: TRBJ1-1; CDR3aa: ASSYPYTEAF
d_gene: .; v_gene: TRBV7-9; j_gene: TRBJ1-2; CDR3aa: ASSPGWGSLNYGYT
d_gene: .; v_gene: TRBV12-3/TRBV12-4; j_gene: TRBJ1-5; CDR3aa: ASSLGPPGQPQH
d_gene: .; v_gene: TRBV5-1; j_gene: TRBJ2-7; CDR3aa: ASSFSVLSANEQY
d_gene: TRBD1; v_gene: TRBV12-3/TRBV12-4; j_gene: TRBJ2-3; CDR3aa: ASSIGQGAEY
d_gene: TRBD1; v_gene: TRBV12-5; j_gene: TRBJ1-1; CDR3aa: ASGFATDRVFLSEAF
d_gene: .; v_gene: TRBV2; j_gene: TRBJ2-3; CDR3aa: ASSEGLRTDTQY
d_gene: .; v_gene: TRBV29-1; j_gene: TRBJ2-3; CDR3aa: SAALDTQY
d_gene: .; v_gene: TRBV4-3; j_gene: TRBJ1-1; CDR3aa: ASSQSIGGYTEAF
d_gene: TRBD1; v_gene: TRBV9; j_gene: TRBJ2-1; CDR3aa: ATNRGFDNEQF
d_gene: TRBD2; v_gene: TRBV6-4; j_gene: TRBJ2-2; CDR3aa: ASSERGGNTGELF
d_gene: .; v_gene: TRBV27; j_gene: TRBJ2-2; CDR3aa: ASGLYSLTNTGELF